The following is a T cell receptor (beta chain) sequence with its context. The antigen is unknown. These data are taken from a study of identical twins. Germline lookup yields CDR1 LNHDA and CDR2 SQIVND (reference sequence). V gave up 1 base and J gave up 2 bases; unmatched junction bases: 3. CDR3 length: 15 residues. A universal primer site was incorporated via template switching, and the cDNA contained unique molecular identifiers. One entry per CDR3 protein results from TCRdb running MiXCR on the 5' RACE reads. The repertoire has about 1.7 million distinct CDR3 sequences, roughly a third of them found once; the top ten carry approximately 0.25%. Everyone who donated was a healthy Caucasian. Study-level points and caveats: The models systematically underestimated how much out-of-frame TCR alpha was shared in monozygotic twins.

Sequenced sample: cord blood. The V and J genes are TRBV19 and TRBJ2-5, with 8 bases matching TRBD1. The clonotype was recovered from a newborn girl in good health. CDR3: CASSIVGQGQETQYF. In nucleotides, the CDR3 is TGTGCCAGTAGTATAGTCGGACAGGGTCAAGAGACCCAGTACTTC.